A single T cell receptor (beta chain) is shown here with its context. Its antigen is unidentified. This specimen belongs to a study of T cell responses to AZD1222 COVID-19 vaccine. Study findings and constraints: Regions left unmutated in variants are reportedly the target of nearly half of spike-specific TCRs. A mostly white British donor set with more females was recruited, and clonal diversity was possibly underestimated. No repertoire was sampled before or during the peak T cell response, only after it.

The repertoire was sequenced with immunoSEQ multiplex PCR; TCRdb's copy has only in-frame clones and lacks some. The profile shows roughly 150,000 clones, roughly 90% of them singletons. V shed 4 bases and J shed 4 bases, with 11 bases lying between them. CDR1 and CDR2 from the germline V gene are SGHRS and YFSETQ. The CDR3 is 13 amino acids. The chain links TRBV5-1 to TRBJ1-2; D gene ambiguous. The sequences come from peripheral blood, collected 28 days after the second AZD1222 dose. The source is an adult who received the AZD1222 COVID-19 vaccine. The CDR3 nucleotides are TGCGCCAGCAGCCGGGAAGAGGCCTATGGCTACACCTTC. The encoded protein is CASSREEAYGYTF.